Below, 12 T cell receptor beta chains from the same sample are listed, as sequenced in a study of Ad26.COV2.S vaccination and SARS-CoV-2 variants. Some clones are missing from TCRdb's copy, which holds only in-frame ones; the method was immunoSEQ multiplex PCR. The sample lists around 450,000 clones, approximately 90% seen once, with about 1.5% in the top ten. Sample treatment: about 20 received Ad26.COV2.S at low or high dose, single or two shots; about 5 received placebo; per-sample allocation not given. After the first vaccine or placebo injection, samples were drawn on day 63. The input for sequencing was peripheral blood, taken in a trial of Ad26.COV2.S vaccine versus placebo. Receptors were obtained from a person aged 18-60 years who received the Ad26.COV2.S COVID-19 vaccine or a placebo.

The rearrangement joins TRBV6-2 or TRBV6-3 to TRBJ1-4; a weak D match, TRBD1 (5 bases). The V and J ends lost 2 bases and 2 bases respectively, with 9 bases between them. This CDR3 is 15 amino acids long. The V gene's germline CDR1 is MNHEY and CDR2 SVGEGT. The DNA of the CDR3 is TGTGCCAGCAGTTACAAGGGACTTACTAATGAAAAACTGTTTTTT. Its translation is CASSYKGLTNEKLFF.

There are a few counts of this clone. The rearrangement uses TRBV7-9 and TRBJ2-7; TRBD2 matches 8 bases. Germline CDR1 is SEHNR and CDR2 is FQNEAQ (reference sequence). The V and J ends lost 5 bases and 5 bases, in that order; junction bases with no gene match: 11. The CDR3 runs to 15 residues. Here the CDR3 DNA reads TGTGCCAGCAGCACACTGCGAGCGGGAGCCCACGAGCAGTACTTC. Amino acids: CASSTLRAGAHEQYF.

Regarding this clone: Germline is not matched at one junction end, which may reflect a read error. This rearrangement joins TRBV15 to TRBJ1-2; D is uncertain. CDR1 is LNHNV and CDR2 is YYDKDF in the germline V gene (reference sequence). This CDR3 has 12 amino acids. CDR3 region: CATSRDLNRPFF. CDR3 bases: TGTGCCACCAGCAGAGATCTAAACAGACCTTTCTTC.

The chain couples TRBV18 to TRBJ1-5; TRBD1 might be the D (5 bases). V was pared by 0 bases and J by 5 bases, with 17 bases between. Germline assignment: CDR1 KGHSH and CDR2 LQKENI. The CDR3 sequence is 17 residues long. The CDR3 nucleotides read TGTGCCAGCTCACCACCCACGTCGCAGGGAGGCGATCAGCCCCAGCATTTT. Protein sequence: CASSPPTSQGGDQPQHF.

This clone came up once. The rearrangement uses TRBV19 and TRBJ2-4; D perhaps matches TRBD2 (5 bases). The V gene lost 3 bases and the J gene lost 7 bases, with 16 bases spanning the gap. The CDR3 extends over 15 amino acids. Per germline, CDR1 LNHDA and CDR2 SQIVND (reference sequence). This CDR3 is CASSISRAPGNIQYF. The CDR3 DNA is TGTGCCAGTAGTATTTCACGGGCCCCGGGGAACATTCAGTACTTC.

This clone was recorded only once. This chain uses TRBV2 with TRBJ1-4, with a possible D match to TRBD1 (5 bases). Trimming removed 5 bases at V and 8 bases at J, with 15 bases between. This CDR3 is 14 amino acids long. Germline lookup yields CDR1 SNHLY and CDR2 FYNNEI. CDR3 region: CASSQLPGGEKLFF. The CDR3, as DNA: TGTGCCAGCAGTCAACTGCCGGGGGGGGAAAAACTGTTTTTT.

The chain links TRBV18 to TRBJ1-2, with 8 bases identical to TRBD1. With 6 bases clipped from V and 6 bases from J, the junction kept 6 bases outside the gene matches. The CDR3 runs 13 residues. Per germline, CDR1 KGHSH and CDR2 LQKENI. The CDR3 here is CASSPGTGHGYTF. CDR3 nucleotides: TGTGCCAGCTCGCCCGGGACAGGACATGGCTACACCTTC.

The rearrangement links TRBV7-3 to TRBJ2-2; D perhaps matches TRBD2 (5 bases). Germline CDR1 reads SGHTA; CDR2 reads FQGTGA. The CDR3 runs 16 residues. V dropped 5 bases and J dropped 1 base, with 14 bases sitting between them. In nucleotides, the CDR3 is TGTGCCAGCAGCGCTACGGGGTACAAGAACACCGGGGAGCTGTTTTTT. Translated: CASSATGYKNTGELFF.

J is TRBJ2-5 and V is TRBV2, with a weak D call TRBD1 (6 bases). This CDR3 region has 13 residues. Germline V gene lookup returns CDR1 SNHLY and CDR2 FYNNEI. Trimming took off 4 bases at V and 5 bases at J, with 11 bases between the two ends. The CDR3 DNA reads TGTGCCAGCAGTGGGGACACAAGGGAGACCCAGTACTTC. Translating gives CASSGDTRETQYF.

This clone is a singleton in its sample. J is TRBJ1-2 and V is TRBV14; 9 nucleotides match TRBD1. Looked up from germline, CDR1 is SGHDN and CDR2 is FVKESK. The V and J ends lost 4 bases and 5 bases, in that order; junction bases with no gene match: 17. The CDR3 length is 18 residues. CDR3: CASSPMGTGQREGYGYTF. CDR3 nucleotides: TGTGCCAGCAGCCCGATGGGGACAGGGCAGAGGGAAGGATATGGCTACACCTTC.

The chain has TRBV9 and TRBJ2-7, with D maybe TRBD2 (6 bases). CDR1 is SGDLS and CDR2 is YYNGEE in the germline V gene. There are 16 residues in the CDR3. V dropped 4 bases and J dropped 2 bases, with 19 bases sitting between them. CDR3 nucleotide sequence: TGTGCCAGCAGCCCTCGGGCTAGCGCCAACACCTACGAGCAGTACTTC. This encodes CASSPRASANTYEQYF.

CDR3 residues: CAFGTGTVQYF. In DNA, the CDR3 is TGTGCCTTCGGGACAGGTACGGTGCAGTACTTC. The chain links TRBV30 to TRBJ2-7; 8 bases fit TRBD1. Trimming removed 7 bases from V and 9 bases from J; junction bases left unmatched: 8. CDR1 GTSNPN and CDR2 SVGIG come from the germline V gene (reference sequence). The CDR3 sequence is 11 residues long.